These 20 T cell receptor beta chains originate from one sample sequenced in a study of neurological immune-mediated disorders. From the 5' RACE reads, TCRdb called clonotypes with MiXCR, one entry per CDR3 protein. Seen here are approximately 50,000 distinct CDR3 sequences, 3% to 4.5% observed once, and the top ten hold 6.5%. Material for sequencing was PBMCs. Source of these receptors: a man in his 60s with multiple sclerosis.

In its sample, this clonotype was seen many times. V gene TRBV12-3 or TRBV12-4 combines with J gene TRBJ2-7; TRBD2 aligns across 11 bases. The ends lost 5 bases at V and 4 bases at J; junction bases unmatched: 7. The CDR3 is made up of 15 amino acids. This chain's CDR3 is CASSPGTSGVYEQYF. The CDR3 coding sequence is TGTGCCAGCAGTCCCGGGACTAGCGGAGTTTACGAGCAGTACTTC.

This clonotype has ten or more counts. The J gene is TRBJ2-3, the V gene TRBV12-3 or TRBV12-4; 7 bases agree with TRBD2. The V gene end was trimmed by 6 bases and the J gene end by 0 bases; junction bases not matched to a gene: 3. This CDR3 has 14 residues. In DNA, the CDR3 is TGTGCCAGCAGGCGGGGGACTAGCACAGATACGCAGTATTTT. Translation gives CASRRGTSTDTQYF.

This clonotype was picked up a small number of times. V is TRBV3-1 and J is TRBJ2-7; D unclear. The CDR3 sequence is 13 residues long. Trimming took off 1 base at V and 3 bases at J, with 7 bases between the two ends. CDR1 is LGHDT, CDR2 YNNKEL, per germline (reference sequence). In DNA, the CDR3 is TGTGCCAGCAGCCAAGGGCTAGTCTACGAGCAGTACTTC. As protein: CASSQGLVYEQYF.

There are many counts of this clonotype. The rearrangement links TRBV5-1 to TRBJ1-1; TRBD1 is a possible D gene (5 bases). There are 14 residues in the CDR3. Germline loops: CDR1 SGHRS, CDR2 YFSETQ. The ends were cut back, 7 bases at V and 5 bases at J, with 18 bases in the middle. The CDR3 DNA sequence: TGCGCCAGCTGGCAGGGAACCCCAAGGACTGAAGCTTTCTTT. Translated: CASWQGTPRTEAFF.

This clonotype was seen ten or more times. The chain is built from TRBV2 and TRBJ2-1, with D perhaps TRBD1 or TRBD2 (5 bases each). Germline V lookup: CDR1 SNHLY, CDR2 FYNNEI. V lost 9 bases, J lost 6 bases, and 12 bases lay in between. The CDR3 extends over 12 amino acids. Written as DNA, the CDR3 is TGTGCCAGTCACCGGGGCGGCAATGAGCAGTTCTTC. This translates into CASHRGGNEQFF. The whole variable domain, remainder taken from reference TRBV2 and TRBJ2-1, is EPEVTQTPSHQVTQMGQEVILRCVPISNHLYFYWYRQILGQKVEFLVSFYNNEISEKSEIFDDQFSVERPDGSNFTLKIRSTKLEDSAMYFCASHRGGNEQFFGPGTRLTVL.

This clonotype came up many times. This CDR3 is CASSRPFNEQFF. CDR3 nucleotide sequence: TGTGCCAGCAGCCGACCGTTCAATGAGCAGTTCTTC. The chain is built from TRBV7-2 and TRBJ2-1, with no clear D. The germline V and J ends were trimmed by 5 bases and 6 bases, with 8 bases remaining between them. The CDR3 is 12 amino acids. Germline lookup yields CDR1 SGHTA and CDR2 FQGNSA.

Ten or more counts support this clonotype. The rearrangement joins TRBV20-1 to TRBJ2-7; no clear D gene. V was clipped by 3 bases and J by 2 bases, with 8 bases between them. This CDR3 spans 12 amino acids. Germline CDR1 reads DFQATT; CDR2 reads SNEGSKA (reference sequence). The CDR3 spells CSARTRPYEQYF. The CDR3 nucleotides are TGCAGTGCTAGGACCAGGCCCTACGAGCAGTACTTC.

This clonotype was detected only a few times. The chain joins TRBV29-1 to TRBJ1-1, with D perhaps TRBD1 (5 bases). There are 15 residues in the CDR3. V lost 3 bases, J lost 2 bases, and 16 bases lay in between. Germline CDR1 SQVTM, CDR2 ANQGSEA. As DNA, the CDR3 is TGCAGCGTTGAGGACGGGGCGAGGGCCAACACTGAAGCTTTCTTT. Its translation is CSVEDGARANTEAFF.

This clonotype was observed a handful of times. A much larger clone sits a single nucleotide away, making a read error possible. Since the CDR3 does not end with the conserved phenylalanine or tryptophan, this likely comes from a read error. The CDR3 spells CASSRSGTTLGTQYC. For the CDR3, the DNA is TGCGCCAGCAGCCGTTCCGGGACAACCCTGGGGACCCAGTACTGC. The chain uses TRBV5-1 and TRBJ2-5; D possibly corresponds to TRBD1 (6 bases). The V end lost 4 bases, the J end lost 7 bases, and 20 bases lay between the germline ends. CDR1 is SGHRS and CDR2 is YFSETQ in the germline V gene. This CDR3 has 15 amino acids.

Many counts were recorded for this clonotype. The V call is TRBV10-3, the J call TRBJ1-5; 10 bases align to TRBD1. From germline, CDR1 is ENHRY and CDR2 SYGVKD. J lost 6 bases, V lost 10 bases, and 9 bases had no gene match. This CDR3 has 14 residues. The CDR3 reads CATTGTGVAQPQHF. CDR3 nucleotide sequence: TGTGCCACCACCGGGACAGGGGTGGCTCAGCCCCAGCATTTT.

This clonotype was found many times. The chain has TRBV5-1 and TRBJ2-7, with 8 positions matching TRBD2. CDR3 length: 11 residues. V lost 7 bases and J lost 4; bases outside the gene matches: 1. Germline assignment: CDR1 SGHRS and CDR2 YFSETQ. CDR3 amino acids: CASAGGYEQYF. In DNA, the CDR3 is TGCGCCAGCGCGGGGGGTTACGAGCAGTACTTC.

This clonotype was seen a handful of times. This chain connects TRBV12-3 or TRBV12-4 to TRBJ1-4; D ambiguous. The CDR3 sequence is 12 residues long. The V gene lost 8 bases and the J gene lost 8 bases, with 12 bases spanning the gap. CDR3: CASFGEGEKLFF. The CDR3 region has the DNA TGTGCCAGCTTCGGGGAAGGAGAAAAACTGTTTTTT.

This clonotype was seen repeatedly, ten times or more. The rearrangement links TRBV7-2 to TRBJ2-7; perhaps TRBD1 as D (5 bases). The CDR3 length is 13 residues. Trimming took 0 bases from V and 2 from J, leaving 5 bases between them. CDR1 is SGHTA, CDR2 FQGNSA, per germline. As DNA, the CDR3 is TGTGCCAGCAGCTTAGCAGGGGCCTACGAGCAGTACTTC. Its protein is CASSLAGAYEQYF.

This clonotype was found many times. The V call is TRBV24-1, the J call TRBJ2-5, with TRBD2 as a possible D gene (5 bases). V was shortened by 2 bases and J by 0 bases, with 12 bases between the two germline ends. The CDR3 is made up of 16 amino acids. Germline V gene sequence: CDR1 KGHDR, CDR2 SFDVKD. This chain's CDR3 is CATSDWESLYQETQYF. DNA for the CDR3: TGTGCCACCAGTGATTGGGAGAGTTTGTACCAAGAGACCCAGTACTTC.

This clonotype was detected ten times or more. The chain joins TRBV7-9 to TRBJ1-1; the match to TRBD1 covers 12 bases. J lost 6 bases, V lost 4 bases, and 12 bases had no gene match. Germline-derived CDR1 and CDR2 are SEHNR and FQNEAQ (reference sequence). This CDR3 contains 17 residues. The CDR3 loop is CASSSTGQGAREAEAFF. The CDR3 bases are TGTGCCAGCAGCTCAACGGGACAGGGGGCGCGGGAGGCTGAAGCTTTCTTT.

In its sample, this clonotype was seen a few times. The junction shows a germline mismatch at one end, possibly a read error. The V gene is TRBV28, the J gene TRBJ1-5; no reliable D call. From germline, CDR1 is MDHEN and CDR2 SYDVKM. This CDR3 region has 12 residues. Written as DNA, the CDR3 is TGTGCCGAGACTAAGACCGGTAAGACCCAGAATTTT. This encodes CAETKTGKTQNF.

This clonotype was seen repeatedly, ten times or more. V is TRBV10-1 and J is TRBJ2-5; no definite D call. Trimming left V 8 bases short and J 7 bases short, with 8 bases between. CDR3 length: 10 amino acids. Germline lookup yields CDR1 WNHNN and CDR2 SYGVQD (reference sequence). The CDR3 protein is CASSPGTQYF. The CDR3 nucleotides are TGCGCCAGCTCCCCTGGGACCCAGTACTTC.

In this sample, this clonotype turned up many times. This chain connects TRBV20-1 to TRBJ2-1; tentatively, D is TRBD1 or TRBD2 (6 bases each). With 5 bases removed from V and 9 bases from J, the gap between germline ends came to 20 bases. This CDR3 spans 14 amino acids. CDR1 is DFQATT, CDR2 SNEGSKA, per germline (reference sequence). The CDR3 DNA sequence: TGCAGTGCTGGGGGGCTAATCGTTTCTGGTGAGCAGTTCTTC. It encodes CSAGGLIVSGEQFF.

This clonotype is judged medium-sized (0.01 to 0.1%). The chain uses TRBV5-1 and TRBJ1-4; 9 bases are a match to TRBD1. The CDR3 has 15 amino acids. Unmatched junction bases numbered 9, after V lost 4 bases and J lost 8 bases. The germline gives CDR1 SGHRS, CDR2 YFSETQ. The CDR3: CASSATGTGNEKLFF. The DNA for the CDR3 is TGCGCCAGCAGCGCTACCGGGACAGGGAACGAAAAACTGTTTTTT.

The chain couples TRBV10-3 to TRBJ2-7; 9 nucleotides line up with TRBD1. The CDR3 spans 18 residues. V gave up 1 base and J gave up 7 bases; unmatched junction bases: 17. Germline values: CDR1 ENHRY, CDR2 SYGVKD. CDR3 coding DNA: TGTGCCATCAGTGAGTTGGCAAGTTCCCGGGACAGGGTCGGGGAGCAGTACTTC. Protein sequence: CAISELASSRDRVGEQYF.